The 32 T cell receptor beta chains reported below all come from one sample, sequenced in a study of T cell responses to AZD1222 COVID-19 vaccine. Sequencing was performed with immunoSEQ multiplex PCR; in TCRdb, only in-frame clones are kept and a portion is missing. The table shows about 200,000 clones, with just over 90% occurring only once. The sequencing used peripheral blood, collected on day 0 of MenACWY control vaccination. The origin of the receptors is an adult in good health.

V usage is TRBV5-1 and J usage is TRBJ1-1; no firm D call. The CDR3 has 14 amino acids. With 2 bases removed from V and 5 bases from J, the gap between germline ends came to 13 bases. The germline V gene has CDR1 SGHRS and CDR2 YFSETQ. The CDR3 region has the DNA TGCGCCAGCAGCTTATTTGGACGGTCTACTGAAGCTTTCTTT. This encodes CASSLFGRSTEAFF.

The J gene is TRBJ2-7, the V gene TRBV5-1, with 8 bases fitting TRBD1. Germline-derived CDR1 and CDR2 are SGHRS and YFSETQ. With V trimmed by 4 bases and J by 9 bases, 9 bases remained unmatched. This CDR3 comprises 13 residues. The chain's CDR3 is CASSPGGAGRQYF. The DNA of the CDR3 is TGCGCCAGCAGCCCAGGGGGCGCCGGACGGCAGTACTTC. Full variable domain (missing parts from reference TRBV5-1 and TRBJ2-7): KAGVTQTPRYLIKTRGQQVTLSCSPISGHRSVSWYQQTPGQGLQFLFEYFSETQRNKGNFPGRFSGRQFSNSRSEMNVSTLELGDSALYLCASSPGGAGRQYFGPGTRLTVT.

The chain joins TRBV29-1 to TRBJ2-7, with 9 positions matching TRBD1. Germline CDR1 SQVTM, CDR2 ANQGSEA. The trim removed 0 bases at V and 3 bases at J, leaving 3 bases unmatched. The CDR3 sequence is 14 residues long. CDR3 nucleotide sequence: TGCAGCGTTGAAGAAGACAGGGGGTTCTACGAGCAGTACTTC. Translation gives CSVEEDRGFYEQYF.

This chain joins TRBV18 and TRBJ2-7; tentative D call: TRBD2 (6 bases). Trimming pared 5 bases from V and 7 bases from J, leaving 9 bases between. CDR3 length: 11 amino acids. Germline V gene lookup returns CDR1 KGHSH and CDR2 LQKENI. The CDR3 reads CASSSRGEQYF. The CDR3 DNA sequence: TGTGCCAGCTCATCACGGGGGGAGCAGTACTTC.

The genes are TRBV7-2 and TRBJ2-6; D unresolved. The CDR3 loop spans 13 amino acids. V was pared by 6 bases and J by 4 bases, with 7 bases between. Germline CDR1 SGHTA, CDR2 FQGNSA. CDR3 bases: TGTGCCAGCAGGCTGTCGGGGGCCAACGTCCTGACTTTC. The encoded protein is CASRLSGANVLTF.

The rearrangement links TRBV19 to TRBJ2-7; 7 bases agree with TRBD2. Germline V gene sequence: CDR1 LNHDA, CDR2 SQIVND (reference sequence). This CDR3 is built from 14 residues. J gave up 7 bases and V 3 bases, and 9 bases lay outside the gene matches. CDR3 coding DNA: TGTGCCAGTAGTATCCGGGGGGACCCCCGGGAGCAGTACTTC. It yields the protein CASSIRGDPREQYF. Using reference TRBV19 and TRBJ2-7 for the parts outside the CDR3, the full variable domain is DGGITQSPKYLFRKEGQNVTLSCEQNLNHDAMYWYRQDPGQGLRLIYYSQIVNDFQKGDIAEGYSVSREKKESFPLTVTSAQKNPTAFYLCASSIRGDPREQYFGPGTRLTVT.

V is TRBV5-1 and J is TRBJ1-1; the match to TRBD1 covers 7 bases. The trim removed 4 bases at V and 0 bases at J, leaving 6 bases unmatched. CDR1 and CDR2 (germline): SGHRS, YFSETQ. This CDR3 comprises 15 residues. CDR3: CASSRVGTVNTEAFF. CDR3 coding DNA: TGCGCCAGCAGCAGGGTCGGGACAGTGAACACTGAAGCTTTCTTT.

This chain uses TRBV19 with TRBJ2-5, with 8 bases identical to TRBD2. This CDR3 spans 14 amino acids. CDR1 is LNHDA, CDR2 SQIVND, per germline (reference sequence). V lost 4 bases and J lost 3; bases outside the gene matches: 4. The CDR3 DNA reads as TGTGCCAGTAGTAAGGAACTAGCGGAAGAGACCCAGTACTTC. This encodes CASSKELAEETQYF.

The V gene is TRBV14, the J gene TRBJ1-6, with TRBD1 matching over 10 bases. The V gene's germline CDR1 is SGHDN and CDR2 FVKESK. There are 17 residues in the CDR3. J lost 6 bases, V lost 6 bases, and 11 bases had no gene match. DNA for the CDR3: TGTGCCAGCAGTGGCAGGGACAGGGGATTCGGTAATTCACCCCTCCACTTT. The encoded protein is CASSGRDRGFGNSPLHF.

This chain connects TRBV28 to TRBJ2-3; no firm D call. V lost 2 bases and J 1 base, leaving 7 bases between the germline ends. CDR1 MDHEN and CDR2 SYDVKM come from the germline V gene. This CDR3 region has 14 residues. The CDR3 region has the DNA TGTGCCAGCAGTTTAACTGGTGGCACAGATACGCAGTATTTT. Protein sequence: CASSLTGGTDTQYF.

The rearrangement links TRBV2 to TRBJ1-5, with a possible D match to TRBD1 (5 bases). This CDR3 region has 14 residues. Germline V CDR1 and CDR2: SNHLY, FYNNEI. The ends were cut back, 3 bases at V and 7 bases at J, with 13 bases in the middle. The CDR3: CASSDFQGRQPQHF. In DNA form, the CDR3 reads TGTGCCAGCAGTGATTTTCAGGGAAGGCAGCCCCAGCATTTT.

On this clone: Other DNA sequences from this sample encode an identical CDR3 as well. The chain employs TRBV5-1 and TRBJ2-7; 8 bases fit TRBD1. Germline V gene sequence: CDR1 SGHRS, CDR2 YFSETQ. This CDR3 contains 14 residues. V lost 3 bases to trimming and J lost 1 base; unmatched junction nucleotides: 3. This CDR3 reads CASSSGTGSYEQYF. CDR3 sequence (DNA): TGCGCCAGCAGCTCCGGGACAGGTTCCTACGAGCAGTACTTC.

As to this clone: Other DNA sequences in this sample translate to the same CDR3. Here the CDR3 reads CASSRGGNTEAFF. CDR3 DNA: TGTGCCAGCAGTCGCGGAGGGAACACTGAAGCTTTCTTT. The rearrangement links TRBV6-5 to TRBJ1-1; no clear D. This CDR3 contains 13 residues. Trimming took off 5 bases at V and 1 base at J, with 8 bases between the two ends. Per the germline V gene, CDR1 is MNHEY and CDR2 is SVGAGI.

DNA for the CDR3: TGCGCCAGCAGCTTGGTGGCAGGGAAGCCTGAAGCTTTCTTT. Protein sequence: CASSLVAGKPEAFF. The rearrangement joins TRBV5-1 to TRBJ1-1; a weak D match, TRBD1 (5 bases). Trimming removed 0 bases from V and 6 bases from J, with 12 bases in between. This CDR3 comprises 14 residues. From germline, CDR1 is SGHRS and CDR2 YFSETQ. Full variable domain (remainder filled in from reference TRBV5-1 and TRBJ1-1): KAGVTQTPRYLIKTRGQQVTLSCSPISGHRSVSWYQQTPGQGLQFLFEYFSETQRNKGNFPGRFSGRQFSNSRSEMNVSTLELGDSALYLCASSLVAGKPEAFFGQGTRLTVV.

J is TRBJ1-1 and V is TRBV27; D not resolved. V was clipped by 1 base and J by 4 bases, with 13 bases between them. CDR3 length: 15 amino acids. Germline V gene lookup returns CDR1 MNHEY and CDR2 SMNVEV (reference sequence). The CDR3 DNA follows: TGTGCCAGCAGTTTATATAGCGCGGGGTTCACTGAAGCTTTCTTT. It is translated as CASSLYSAGFTEAFF.

The rearrangement uses TRBV19 and TRBJ1-6; perhaps TRBD1 as D (6 bases). V gave up 7 bases and J gave up 7 bases, with 14 bases separating them. The CDR3 spans 14 residues. Per germline, CDR1 LNHDA and CDR2 SQIVND (reference sequence). CDR3 DNA sequence: TGTGCCAGTACCTCCGGGACACAGAATTCACCCCTCCACTTT. This sequence encodes CASTSGTQNSPLHF. Drawing the rest from reference TRBV19 and TRBJ1-6, the complete variable domain is DGGITQSPKYLFRKEGQNVTLSCEQNLNHDAMYWYRQDPGQGLRLIYYSQIVNDFQKGDIAEGYSVSREKKESFPLTVTSAQKNPTAFYLCASTSGTQNSPLHFGNGTRLTVT.

V gene TRBV5-6 combines with J gene TRBJ1-4; TRBD1 matches at 7 bases. With 4 bases clipped from V and 0 bases from J, the junction kept 6 bases outside the gene matches. Germline assignment: CDR1 SGHDT and CDR2 YYEEEE. CDR3 length: 16 residues. The CDR3 DNA sequence: TGTGCCAGCAGCCGTGGGACAGACACAACTAATGAAAAACTGTTTTTT. This codes for CASSRGTDTTNEKLFF. Complete variable domain (other parts from reference TRBV5-6 and TRBJ1-4): DAGVTQSPTHLIKTRGQQVTLRCSPKSGHDTVSWYQQALGQGPQFIFQYYEEEERQRGNFPDRFSGHQFPNYSSELNVNALLLGDSALYLCASSRGTDTTNEKLFFGSGTQLSVL.

The chain employs TRBV5-1 and TRBJ1-5, with a possible D match to TRBD1 (5 bases). V was clipped by 2 bases and J by 4 bases, with 10 bases between them. CDR3 length: 14 residues. The germline gives CDR1 SGHRS, CDR2 YFSETQ. The DNA for the CDR3 is TGCGCCAGCAGCTTCGGGGGGTGGAATCAGCCCCAGCATTTT. Residues: CASSFGGWNQPQHF.

The chain employs TRBV2 and TRBJ1-1, with D possibly being TRBD1 (5 bases). Germline-derived CDR1 and CDR2 are SNHLY and FYNNEI. The CDR3 extends over 10 amino acids. CDR3 region: CVGRNTEAFF. Written as DNA, the CDR3 is TGTGTGGGGCGGAACACTGAAGCTTTCTTT. The complete variable domain, with remaining parts taken from reference TRBV2 and TRBJ1-1, reads EPEVTQTPSHQVTQMGQEVILRCVPISNHLYFYWYRQILGQKVEFLVSFYNNEISEKSEIFDDQFSVERPDGSNFTLKIRSTKLEDSAMYFCVGRNTEAFFGQGTRLTVV.

The CDR3, as DNA: TGTGCCAGCAGCTTACTAGCGGGGGGGCAGGAGACCCAGTACTTC. Its protein product is CASSLLAGGQETQYF. V and J are TRBV7-6 and TRBJ2-5; 12 bases fit TRBD2. There are 15 residues in the CDR3. V shed 2 bases, J shed 5 bases, and the junction held 3 bases outside the gene matches. Looked up from germline, CDR1 is SGHVS and CDR2 is FNYEAQ.

V gene TRBV25-1 combines with J gene TRBJ1-5; D is unresolved. The CDR3 totals 13 residues. Germline CDR1 is MGHDK and CDR2 is SYGVNS. The germline V and J ends were trimmed by 8 bases and 4 bases, with 12 bases remaining between them. The chain's CDR3 is CASPPPKNQPQHF. DNA of the CDR3: TGTGCCAGCCCGCCCCCGAAAAATCAGCCCCAGCATTTT.

The rearrangement joins TRBV24-1 to TRBJ2-7; 7 positions match TRBD1. CDR3 length: 13 residues. Germline values: CDR1 KGHDR, CDR2 SFDVKD. V was pared by 7 bases and J by 9 bases, with 11 bases of the junction left unmatched. The CDR3 spells CATSAGTVGWQYF. The CDR3 DNA reads TGTGCCACCAGCGCCGGGACAGTTGGTTGGCAGTACTTC.

This sequence joins TRBV4-2 and TRBJ1-3, with 8 nucleotides matching TRBD1. The CDR3 has 16 amino acids. Per the germline V gene, CDR1 is LGHNA and CDR2 is YNFKEQ. Germline trimming cut 2 bases from V and 4 bases from J; bases unmatched to any gene: 7. The CDR3 DNA sequence: TGTGCCAGCAGCCAATTCGACAGGGGTTCAGGAAACACCATATATTTT. Translated: CASSQFDRGSGNTIYF.

This rearrangement joins TRBV11-2 to TRBJ2-7; D possibly corresponds to TRBD2 (6 bases). The CDR3 contains 12 residues. The germline V and J ends were trimmed by 6 bases and 4 bases, with 10 bases remaining between them. CDR1 and CDR2 (germline): SGHAT, FQNNGV. DNA of the CDR3: TGTGCCAGCAGTGGGGGGAGGTACGAGCAGTACTTC. Translation: CASSGGRYEQYF.

This clone was detected once. The chain employs TRBV27 and TRBJ2-6; D is unresolved. CDR1 MNHEY and CDR2 SMNVEV come from the germline V gene (reference sequence). There are 14 residues in the CDR3. V lost 8 bases and J 2 bases, leaving 10 bases between the germline ends. The CDR3 DNA follows: TGTGCCAGCGGAGCCTGGACTGGGGCCAACGTCCTGACTTTC. Translating gives CASGAWTGANVLTF.

The V call is TRBV10-3, the J call TRBJ1-5, with 7 bases that match TRBD1. This CDR3 contains 15 residues. The trim removed 8 bases at V and 2 bases at J, leaving 9 bases unmatched. In germline, CDR1 is ENHRY, CDR2 SYGVKD. The DNA of the CDR3 is TGTGCCATCGGCGGACAGGAGATGGGCAATCAGCCCCAGCATTTT. Its protein is CAIGGQEMGNQPQHF.

This chain uses TRBV7-9 with TRBJ2-5; 9 bases are a match to TRBD1. The germline gives CDR1 SEHNR, CDR2 FQNEAQ (reference sequence). V gave up 3 bases and J gave up 5 bases; unmatched junction bases: 4. CDR3 size: 14 residues. The CDR3 loop is CASSFWTGEETQYF. CDR3 in DNA: TGTGCCAGCAGCTTCTGGACAGGGGAGGAGACCCAGTACTTC.

The genes are TRBV11-2 and TRBJ2-7; maybe TRBD2 (7 bases). Trimming pared 0 bases from V and 3 bases from J, leaving 15 bases between. Per germline, CDR1 SGHAT and CDR2 FQNNGV. The CDR3 is 16 amino acids. The DNA for the CDR3 is TGTGCCAGCAGCTTAGATCCCGGGGGAGGGGGCTACGAGCAGTACTTC. This codes for CASSLDPGGGGYEQYF.

The genes are TRBV19 and TRBJ1-3; D is uncertain. The CDR3 has 15 amino acids. V lost 2 bases and J lost 0, with 8 bases in between. Per germline, CDR1 LNHDA and CDR2 SQIVND (reference sequence). This CDR3 reads CASSIRPVSGNTIYF. Written as DNA, the CDR3 is TGTGCCAGTAGTATAAGGCCAGTCTCTGGAAACACCATATATTTT.

V usage is TRBV14 and J usage is TRBJ1-6; 8 bases match TRBD1. Looked up from germline, CDR1 is SGHDN and CDR2 is FVKESK. V shed 4 bases, J shed 7 bases, and the junction held 6 bases outside the gene matches. This CDR3 region has 15 residues. The CDR3 loop reads CASSRLTGGNSPLHF. The CDR3 DNA follows: TGTGCCAGCAGCCGCCTTACAGGGGGGAATTCACCCCTCCACTTT.

CDR3 loop: CASSMGTGEWYEQYF. In DNA form, the CDR3 reads TGTGCCAGTAGTATGGGGACAGGGGAGTGGTACGAGCAGTACTTC. The chain has TRBV19 and TRBJ2-7, with 10 bases that match TRBD1. V gave up 3 bases and J gave up 4 bases; unmatched junction bases: 6. CDR3 length: 15 residues. Germline-derived CDR1 and CDR2 are LNHDA and SQIVND (reference sequence).

This sequence joins TRBV18 and TRBJ2-5; TRBD1 agrees at 7 bases. Matching the DNA end better, TRBJ2-7 makes the J call doubtful. Germline assignment: CDR1 KGHSH and CDR2 LQKENI. The CDR3 is 15 amino acids. The DNA of the CDR3 is TGTGCCAGCTCACCAACCGGGACAGCGTCCTACGAGCAGTACTTC. This sequence encodes CASSPTGTASYEQYF.